The following is a T cell receptor beta chain sequence with its context. Antigen: not known. Time point noted: blood 2 weeks post-SBRT. Treatment here: 15 Gy SBRT to primary tumor, nephrectomy 4 weeks later. Serial blood draws occurred at baseline and 2 and 4 weeks post-SBRT. The tumor was a clear cell renal cell carcinoma. Trimming took 0 bases from V and 7 from J, leaving 11 bases between them. The germline V gene has CDR1 SGHRS and CDR2 YFSETQ. There are 15 residues in the CDR3. The data derive from a study of radiation and T cells in renal cell carcinoma. Study-level information: Nephrectomy followed 15 Gy stereotactic body radiation by 4 weeks. Study-wide findings and caveats: No pretreatment tumor biopsies were available for baseline clonotypes.

Profiling relied on immunoSEQ multiplex PCR, and the TCRdb table lists in-frame clones only, not all of them. The sample has some 120,000 clones, about 88% seen once. The TCR was taken from a woman aged 70-85 years with renal cell carcinoma. The chain uses TRBV5-1 and TRBJ1-6; D is unclear. Sequencing was performed on blood, taken from a patient whose treatment included radiotherapy and nephrectomy. CDR3 amino acids: CASSLDSLTNSPLHF. The CDR3 nucleotides are TGCGCCAGCAGCTTGGACAGTCTGACGAATTCACCCCTCCACTTT.